This passage covers 10 T cell receptor beta chains from one sample sequenced in a study of blood T cell repertoires in COVID-19. Here immunoSEQ multiplex PCR was the method, and the copy in TCRdb shows in-frame clones only, minus some. The sample includes under 200,000 clones, approximately 84% of them seen just once. Source material: peripheral blood. These receptors were collected from a middle-aged man who had recovered from COVID-19.

The chain links TRBV6-6 to TRBJ1-1, with D perhaps TRBD1 (5 bases). The V gene lost 8 bases and the J gene lost 1 base, with 11 bases spanning the gap. The CDR3 covers 13 residues. Germline CDR1 is MNHNY and CDR2 is SVGAGI (reference sequence). CDR3 in amino acids: CASGGSGNTEAFF. The DNA for the CDR3 is TGTGCCAGCGGGGGGTCGGGGAACACTGAAGCTTTCTTT.

The chain joins TRBV7-6 to TRBJ1-1; D is possibly TRBD1 (5 bases). CDR1 and CDR2 from the germline V gene are SGHVS and FNYEAQ. Between the trimmed V and J ends, which lost 1 base and 1 base, there was a span of 13 bases. The CDR3 sequence is 16 residues long. The CDR3 sequence is CASSLGKAGPNTEAFF. In nucleotides, the CDR3 is TGTGCCAGCAGCTTAGGAAAGGCAGGGCCGAACACTGAAGCTTTCTTT.

DNA of the CDR3: TGTGCCAGCAGTTCGGACAGATATGGCTACACCTTC. Translating gives CASSSDRYGYTF. The V gene is TRBV28, the J gene TRBJ1-2, with D possibly matching TRBD1 (6 bases). The V gene lost 4 bases and the J gene lost 5 bases, with 8 bases spanning the gap. This CDR3 has 12 residues. In germline, CDR1 is MDHEN, CDR2 SYDVKM.

This chain joins TRBV29-1 and TRBJ2-3; TRBD2 aligns across 10 bases. The CDR3 is 14 amino acids. The germline CDR1 and CDR2 sequences are SQVTM and ANQGSEA. The trim removed 4 bases at V and 10 bases at J, leaving 11 bases unmatched. The CDR3 nucleotides are TGCAGCGTTGGGGGAGCTAGCGGGAGTCGTTCGCAGTATTTT. Its protein is CSVGGASGSRSQYF.

V gene TRBV5-1 combines with J gene TRBJ2-3, with 12 bases lining up with TRBD2. Unmatched junction bases numbered 3, after V lost 4 bases and J lost 0 bases. The CDR3 has 16 amino acids. In germline, CDR1 is SGHRS, CDR2 YFSETQ. The CDR3 nucleotides are TGCGCCAGCAGCCTGGGACTAGCGGGCAGCACAGATACGCAGTATTTT. Translation: CASSLGLAGSTDTQYF. Variable domain in full (rest from reference TRBV5-1 and TRBJ2-3): KAGVTQTPRYLIKTRGQQVTLSCSPISGHRSVSWYQQTPGQGLQFLFEYFSETQRNKGNFPGRFSGRQFSNSRSEMNVSTLELGDSALYLCASSLGLAGSTDTQYFGPGTRLTVL.

The table lists this clone with many counts. The gene calls are TRBV28 and TRBJ1-1; 9 bases match TRBD1. The CDR3 consists of 14 residues. The germline V gene has CDR1 MDHEN and CDR2 SYDVKM. The V gene end was trimmed by 1 base and the J gene end by 11 bases; junction bases not matched to a gene: 8. The CDR3 nucleotides are TGTGCCAGCAGTTTATTCCCCCAACAGGGGGCGGCTTTCTTT. Translating it yields CASSLFPQQGAAFF.

The rearrangement links TRBV6-7 to TRBJ2-5, with 7 bases lining up with TRBD2. TRBV6-7 is sorted into the ORF group, with uncertain function. This CDR3 region has 14 residues. Trimming took 1 base from V and 4 from J; bases not matched to a gene: 3. CDR3 loop: CASSYYTGGETQYF. In DNA, the CDR3 is TGTGCCAGCAGTTACTACACGGGGGGAGAGACCCAGTACTTC.

This clone was seen more than once but under ten times. The chain couples TRBV15 to TRBJ2-7; weak D call: TRBD1 (6 bases). From germline, CDR1 is LNHNV and CDR2 YYDKDF (reference sequence). The CDR3 totals 13 residues. The V end was cut by 5 bases, the J end by 4 bases, with 12 bases between. As DNA, the CDR3 is TGTGCCACCAGCCCCGGGACAAGTTACGAGCAGTACTTC. Its translation is CATSPGTSYEQYF.

The chain recombines TRBV19 with TRBJ2-7, with D tentatively TRBD2 (5 bases). The germline V gene has CDR1 LNHDA and CDR2 SQIVND (reference sequence). With 3 bases removed from V and 1 base from J, the gap between germline ends came to 10 bases. The CDR3 spans 14 residues. CDR3 residues: CASSISGESYEQYF. The CDR3 DNA reads as TGTGCCAGTAGTATTAGTGGGGAGTCCTACGAGCAGTACTTC.

The chain joins TRBV7-2 to TRBJ2-3, with 9 nucleotides matching TRBD1. Germline loops: CDR1 SGHTA, CDR2 FQGNSA. The CDR3 spans 15 residues. J gave up 4 bases and V 2 bases, and 4 bases lay outside the gene matches. The DNA for the CDR3 is TGTGCCAGCAGCTTAAGGGACAGGGAGGCAGATACGCAGTATTTT. Protein: CASSLRDREADTQYF.